This TCR beta chain stems from a study of T cell changes during pregnancy in multiple sclerosis. Clones were sequenced by immunoSEQ multiplex PCR, and TCRdb holds only the in-frame ones, with some missing. The sample includes about 14,000 clones, 65% to 90% of them seen just once. In germline, CDR1 is SQVTM, CDR2 ANQGSEA. V dropped 5 bases and J dropped 4 bases, with 17 bases sitting between them. CDR3 length: 14 amino acids. The receptor was isolated from a female donor in good health, enrolled as a control in a pregnancy study. This chain joins TRBV29-1 and TRBJ2-5; possible D gene TRBD1, 6 bases. Sequenced here: CD8+ T cells from peripheral blood mononuclear cells, sampled after pregnancy. The DNA for the CDR3 is TGCAGCGTTATAGAGACGGGCAGGGGAGAGACCCAGTACTTC. Translation: CSVIETGRGETQYF.